The source of this T cell receptor beta chain is a study of blood T cells in healthy people across ages. Overall study: With template switching, about one barcoded beta molecule was captured per two T cells. Overall study results and limits: The recorded TCR beta diversity per million T cells decreased in a roughly linear manner with age. In the absence of known donor CMV status, changes in expanded clonotypes were possibly confounded.

Trimming removed 6 bases at V and 3 bases at J, with 11 bases between. The CDR3 loop spans 13 amino acids. The germline V gene has CDR1 MNHEY and CDR2 SVGAGI. PCR was performed a second time for 7 to 11 cycles using a sample-barcoded 5' primer and a J-beta primer mix. MiXCR was run by TCRdb on the 5' RACE reads, yielding one entry per CDR3 protein. The sample includes over 1,500,000 distinct CDR3 sequences, approximately 39% of them seen just once. This clonotype was detected a few times. Its antigen is currently unknown. This TCR derives from a human donor in good health. The V call is TRBV6-5, the J call TRBJ1-2, with TRBD1 as a possible D gene (6 bases). The sequencing sample was made of blood. This CDR3 reads CASRDRIHYGYTF. The DNA of the CDR3 is TGTGCCAGCAGAGACAGGATTCACTATGGCTACACCTTC.